The text below deals with one TCR beta chain. Its antigen is currently unknown. This entry is derived from a study of T cell responses to AZD1222 COVID-19 vaccine. Study-wide points: Sampling that yielded the repertoires occurred only after the peak T cell response. White British people made up most donors, females outnumbered males, and clonal diversity was possibly underestimated. Spike-specific TCR breadth and depth grew following two AZD1222 doses.

The protocol was immunoSEQ multiplex PCR, while the TCRdb copy is restricted to in-frame clones and leaves out a portion. This table has 150,000 or so clones, about 88% appearing once. This CDR3 comprises 15 residues. Germline CDR1 MDHEN, CDR2 SYDVKM. Trimming left V 3 bases short and J 6 bases short, with 17 bases between. The sequence derives from an adult in good health. The sequences come from peripheral blood, collected on day 0 of AZD1222 vaccination. V usage is TRBV28 and J usage is TRBJ1-1; D remains ambiguous. This CDR3 is CASSLLLKAGSEAFF. The CDR3 DNA reads TGTGCCAGCAGTTTGCTTTTGAAGGCGGGATCTGAAGCTTTCTTT.